Below, one T cell receptor beta chain is given with its context. No antigen is known for it. This sample stems from a study of cytomegalovirus exposure and HLA in healthy donors. Study-level background: Within the Caucasian-associated ancestry cluster were around 81% of the 350 to 400 genotyped donors.

The PCR employed 60 Vbeta primers together with 13 Jbeta primers. Sequencing used immunoSEQ multiplex PCR; TCRdb keeps in-frame clones, though not all of them. The sample contains around 110,000 clones, 82% of which appear only once. Donors consisted of healthy bone marrow donors. Study-level results: Sequencing artifact likely explains a cluster of highly shared sequence variants. For TCR beta chains, V- and J-gene trimming was later linked to a missense DCLRE1C variant.

The trim removed 4 bases at V and 0 bases at J, leaving 3 bases unmatched. The CDR3 sequence is 14 residues long. Germline CDR1 reads SGHRS; CDR2 reads YFSETQ. This receptor was identified in a young man in good health and CMV-seropositive. The gene calls are TRBV5-1 and TRBJ2-7, with 8 bases matching TRBD1. Specimen: PBMCs. CDR3 amino acids: CASSRDRSSYEQYF. The CDR3 region has the DNA TGCGCCAGCAGCCGGGACAGGAGCTCCTACGAGCAGTACTTC.